Presented here are 21 T cell receptor beta chains from one specimen sequenced in a study of cytomegalovirus exposure and HLA in healthy donors. Vbeta (60) and Jbeta (13) primers were used in the PCR. Method: immunoSEQ multiplex PCR; TCRdb's copy keeps in-frame clones and lacks some. The repertoire has 150,000 to 200,000 clones, 75% to 90% of them found once; the top ten carry 1.6%. Sample: PBMCs. The receptors shown here come from a man in his fifties or sixties in good health and CMV-seronegative.

The chain combines TRBV28 with TRBJ2-1; TRBD2 aligns across 7 bases. From germline, CDR1 is MDHEN and CDR2 SYDVKM. The CDR3 is 11 residues long. V dropped 11 bases and J dropped 4; count of bases not matched to a gene: 2. The CDR3 spells CAGGGYNEQFF. CDR3 nucleotide sequence: TGTGCCGGGGGAGGGTACAATGAGCAGTTCTTC.

The chain carries TRBV9 and TRBJ2-3, with D possibly TRBD2 on 6 matching bases. V lost 0 bases and J 0 bases, leaving 8 bases between the germline ends. This CDR3 contains 15 residues. Germline CDR1 reads SGDLS; CDR2 reads YYNGEE. The CDR3 spells CASSVASGSTDTQYF. Written as DNA, the CDR3 is TGTGCCAGCAGCGTAGCGAGCGGGAGCACAGATACGCAGTATTTT.

The chain carries TRBV2 and TRBJ2-5; 8 bases agree with TRBD1. The assigned J gene may be wrong: the sequence end matches TRBJ2-7 better. From germline, CDR1 is SNHLY and CDR2 FYNNEI. This CDR3 region has 13 residues. The CDR3 sequence is CASSGQGTYEQYF. CDR3 nucleotides: TGTGCCAGCAGCGGACAGGGAACCTACGAGCAGTACTTC.

This chain connects TRBV10-3 to TRBJ1-2, with TRBD1 identical over 8 bases. In germline, CDR1 is ENHRY, CDR2 SYGVKD. Trimming took 11 bases from V and 3 from J; bases not matched to a gene: 8. The CDR3 consists of 13 residues. CDR3 residues: CASAPTGDYGYTF. CDR3 sequence (DNA): TGTGCCTCGGCTCCGACAGGGGACTATGGCTACACCTTC.

This sequence joins TRBV5-1 and TRBJ1-1, with 7 bases aligning to TRBD1. Germline V gene sequence: CDR1 SGHRS, CDR2 YFSETQ. V gave up 4 bases and J gave up 2 bases; unmatched junction bases: 8. The CDR3 totals 15 residues. Written as DNA, the CDR3 is TGCGCCAGCAGCCCGAGGGACAGCCTAAACACTGAAGCTTTCTTT. Encoded protein: CASSPRDSLNTEAFF.

V is TRBV7-8 and J is TRBJ1-1, with D perhaps matching TRBD1 (6 bases). Trimming left V 5 bases short and J 7 bases short, with 23 bases between. The CDR3 covers 16 residues. CDR1 is SGHVS and CDR2 is FQNEAQ in the germline V gene. CDR3 region: CASSEGTRTGHDEAFF. CDR3 nucleotides: TGTGCCAGCAGCGAAGGGACAAGAACGGGTCATGATGAAGCTTTCTTT.

The chain is built from TRBV29-1 and TRBJ2-5; 8 bases are shared with TRBD2. The ends lost 2 bases at V and 4 bases at J; junction bases unmatched: 0. The CDR3 is 12 amino acids. Germline V gene lookup returns CDR1 SQVTM and CDR2 ANQGSEA. DNA of the CDR3: TGCAGCGTTGAACTAGCGGGAGAGACCCAGTACTTC. It yields the protein CSVELAGETQYF.

The V gene is TRBV6-5, the J gene TRBJ2-1, with a possible D match to TRBD2 (6 bases). The CDR3 has 16 residues. The V gene's germline CDR1 is MNHEY and CDR2 SVGAGI. V was pared by 2 bases and J by 0 bases, with 11 bases between. CDR3 region: CASSYGGGISYNEQFF. The CDR3 bases are TGTGCCAGCAGTTACGGAGGCGGGATCTCCTACAATGAGCAGTTCTTC.

CDR3 in DNA: TGTGCCAGCAGCTCCTGGACAGGGTGGCGCACTGAAGCTTTCTTT. It codes for CASSSWTGWRTEAFF. The chain links TRBV5-6 to TRBJ1-1; 8 bases match TRBD1. CDR1 is SGHDT, CDR2 YYEEEE, per germline. The CDR3 length is 15 residues. V shed 3 bases and J 4 bases; nucleotides not matched to a gene: 8.

Details on this clone: An end of the junction does not agree with germline; a read error may underlie this. This sequence joins TRBV18 and TRBJ2-7; 10 bases agree with TRBD1. This CDR3 contains 12 residues. Germline V gene lookup returns CDR1 KGHSH and CDR2 LQKENI. The CDR3 protein is CASSPTRQGAHF. CDR3 in DNA: TGTGCCAGCTCACCAACTAGACAGGGGGCCCACTTC. The full variable domain, in which reference TRBV18 and TRBJ2-7 provide the parts outside the CDR3, is NAGVMQNPRHLVRRRGQEARLRCSPMKGHSHVYWYRQLPEEGLKFMVYLQKENIIDESGMPKERFSAEFPKEGPSILRIQQVVRGDSAAYFCASSPTRQGAHFGPGTRLTVT.

In nucleotides, the CDR3 is TGTGCCAGCAGCTCTAGTCCTAGCGGGGGTTACAATGAGCAGTTCTTC. Its protein is CASSSSPSGGYNEQFF. The chain links TRBV7-2 to TRBJ2-1, with 10 nucleotides matching TRBD2. Germline V lookup: CDR1 SGHTA, CDR2 FQGNSA. V gave up 4 bases and J gave up 4 bases; unmatched junction bases: 7. The CDR3 loop spans 16 amino acids.

This clone occurred once. V usage is TRBV30 and J usage is TRBJ1-2; tentatively, D is TRBD1 (6 bases). Germline CDR1 GTSNPN, CDR2 SVGIG (reference sequence). V lost 2 bases and J 7 bases, leaving 14 bases between the germline ends. The CDR3 is made up of 13 amino acids. DNA for the CDR3: TGTGCCTGGAGTACCCACAGGGCGTCTGGCTACACCTTC. This encodes CAWSTHRASGYTF.

With respect to this clone: Within the sample, other DNA sequences also encode this same CDR3. The chain combines TRBV19 with TRBJ2-4; no definite D call. The CDR3 is 11 residues long. Looked up from germline, CDR1 is LNHDA and CDR2 is SQIVND (reference sequence). V was trimmed by 3 bases and J by 7 bases, leaving 4 bases between them. CDR3 coding DNA: TGTGCCAGTAGTATCGGGAACATTCAGTACTTC. Its protein is CASSIGNIQYF.

V is TRBV7-9 and J is TRBJ2-1; 7 nucleotides agree with TRBD2. With V trimmed by 4 bases and J by 5 bases, 8 bases remained unmatched. Germline V CDR1 and CDR2: SEHNR, FQNEAQ (reference sequence). This CDR3 spans 15 amino acids. The CDR3 here is CASSSRGTIDNEQFF. The CDR3 nucleotides are TGTGCCAGCAGCTCACGCGGGACTATTGACAATGAGCAGTTCTTC.

The chain has TRBV9 and TRBJ2-3, with 8 bases fitting TRBD2. V was pared by 0 bases and J by 7 bases, with 13 bases of the junction left unmatched. This CDR3 region has 17 residues. Germline V gene data show CDR1 as SGDLS and CDR2 as YYNGEE. CDR3 residues: CASSVESSGPPGNTQYF. The CDR3, as DNA: TGTGCCAGCAGCGTAGAATCTAGCGGGCCCCCCGGGAATACGCAGTATTTT.

J is TRBJ1-6 and V is TRBV7-2, with 8 positions matching TRBD1. With 5 bases clipped from V and 10 bases from J, the junction kept 13 bases outside the gene matches. Germline CDR1 reads SGHTA; CDR2 reads FQGNSA. The CDR3 is 16 residues long. CDR3 nucleotides: TGTGCCAGCAGCACCGGCCAGGGGGCAGGTTCGTCACCCCTCCACTTT. This encodes CASSTGQGAGSSPLHF.

This chain links TRBV19 with TRBJ1-1; TRBD1 matches 10 bases. CDR3 length: 15 amino acids. Germline lookup yields CDR1 LNHDA and CDR2 SQIVND (reference sequence). With 2 bases clipped from V and 6 bases from J, the junction kept 6 bases outside the gene matches. The CDR3 bases are TGTGCCAGTAGTATACGGGACAGGGGATCCGCTGAAGCTTTCTTT. It translates to CASSIRDRGSAEAFF.

This clone has only a few counts. This chain connects TRBV7-2 to TRBJ2-7; 11 bases agree with TRBD2. The germline gives CDR1 SGHTA, CDR2 FQGNSA. The CDR3 runs to 18 residues. J was trimmed by 0 bases and V by 2 bases; bases with no gene match: 9. CDR3 amino acids: CASSLRLAGGGHSYEQYF. CDR3 DNA sequence: TGTGCCAGCAGCTTACGCCTAGCGGGAGGAGGGCACTCCTACGAGCAGTACTTC.

This sequence joins TRBV30 and TRBJ1-6; D unresolved. The germline V gene encodes CDR1 GTSNPN and CDR2 SVGIG (reference sequence). V was shortened by 5 bases and J by 0 bases, with 11 bases between the two germline ends. CDR3 length equals 15 residues. DNA for the CDR3: TGTGCCTGGGGCCGGTCTAGCTCCTATAATTCACCCCTCCACTTT. This translates into CAWGRSSSYNSPLHF.

This chain links TRBV7-9 with TRBJ2-7; D may be TRBD1 (7 bases). The germline V and J ends were trimmed by 5 bases and 6 bases, with 14 bases remaining between them. The CDR3 contains 13 residues. Germline V gene lookup returns CDR1 SEHNR and CDR2 FQNEAQ (reference sequence). CDR3 in amino acids: CASSTRQGLEQYF. CDR3 bases: TGTGCCAGCAGCACCCGACAGGGACTCGAGCAGTACTTC.

The count of this clone is one. The CDR3 loop reads CASSKEQVWETQYF. The CDR3 coding sequence is TGTGCCAGCAGCAAAGAGCAGGTGTGGGAGACCCAGTACTTC. This chain connects TRBV21-1 to TRBJ2-5; the table's D call of TRBD1 was not tested on the DNA. TRBV21-1 is a pseudogene. The CDR3 covers 14 residues.